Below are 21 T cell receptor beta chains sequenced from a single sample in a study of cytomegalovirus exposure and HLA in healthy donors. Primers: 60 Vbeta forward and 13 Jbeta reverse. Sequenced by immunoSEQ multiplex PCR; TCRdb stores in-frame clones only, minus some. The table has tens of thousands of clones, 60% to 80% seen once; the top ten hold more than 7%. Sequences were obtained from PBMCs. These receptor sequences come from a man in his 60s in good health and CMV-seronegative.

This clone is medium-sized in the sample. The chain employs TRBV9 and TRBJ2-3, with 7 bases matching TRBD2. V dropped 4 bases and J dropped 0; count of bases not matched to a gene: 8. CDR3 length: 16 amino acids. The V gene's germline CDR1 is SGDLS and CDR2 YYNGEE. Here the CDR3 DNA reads TGTGCCAGCAGCCCGTCGACTAGCACCAGCACAGATACGCAGTATTTT. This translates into CASSPSTSTSTDTQYF.

The CDR3 nucleotides read TGTGCCACCGGGGACTATGGCTACACCTTC. Translated, it gives CATGDYGYTF. The chain uses TRBV2 and TRBJ1-2; D is ambiguous. Germline V gene data show CDR1 as SNHLY and CDR2 as FYNNEI. Trimming took 10 bases from V and 3 from J, leaving 6 bases between them. This CDR3 comprises 10 residues.

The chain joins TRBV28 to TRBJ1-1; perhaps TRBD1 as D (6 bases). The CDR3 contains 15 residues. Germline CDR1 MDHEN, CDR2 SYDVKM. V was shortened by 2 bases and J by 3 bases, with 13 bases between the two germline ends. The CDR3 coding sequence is TGTGCCAGCAGTTTACTTGGACAGACGGACACTGAAGCTTTCTTT. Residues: CASSLLGQTDTEAFF.

CDR3 nucleotide sequence: TGTGCCAGCAGCGCAGGCTTTAATTCACCCCTCCACTTT. It encodes CASSAGFNSPLHF. This chain joins TRBV7-2 and TRBJ1-6, with no clear D. CDR1 is SGHTA and CDR2 is FQGNSA in the germline V gene. V gave up 5 bases and J gave up 6 bases, with 8 bases separating them. The CDR3 covers 13 residues. The full variable domain, in which reference TRBV7-2 and TRBJ1-6 provide the parts outside the CDR3, is GAGVSQSPSNKVTEKGKDVELRCDPISGHTALYWYRQSLGQGLEFLIYFQGNSAPDKSGLPSDRFSAERTGGSVSTLTIQRTQQEDSAVYLCASSAGFNSPLHFGNGTRLTVT.

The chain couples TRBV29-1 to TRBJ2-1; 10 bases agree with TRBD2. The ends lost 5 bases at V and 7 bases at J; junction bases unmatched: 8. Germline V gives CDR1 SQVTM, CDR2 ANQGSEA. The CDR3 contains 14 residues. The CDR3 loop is CSVWKGLASNEQFF. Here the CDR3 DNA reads TGCAGCGTTTGGAAGGGACTAGCGTCAAATGAGCAGTTCTTC.

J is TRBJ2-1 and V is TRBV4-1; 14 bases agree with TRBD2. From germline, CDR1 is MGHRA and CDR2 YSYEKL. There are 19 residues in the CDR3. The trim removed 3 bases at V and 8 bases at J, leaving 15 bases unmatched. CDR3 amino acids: CASSQSAGTSGGPGDEQFF. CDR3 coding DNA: TGCGCCAGCAGCCAGTCAGCAGGGACTAGCGGGGGACCAGGCGATGAGCAGTTCTTC.

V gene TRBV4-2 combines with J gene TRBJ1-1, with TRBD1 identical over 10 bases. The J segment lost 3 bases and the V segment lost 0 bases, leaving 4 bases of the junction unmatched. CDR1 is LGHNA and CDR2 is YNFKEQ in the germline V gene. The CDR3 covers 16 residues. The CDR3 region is CASSQEPGTGDTEAFF. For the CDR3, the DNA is TGTGCCAGCAGCCAAGAACCAGGGACAGGGGACACTGAAGCTTTCTTT.

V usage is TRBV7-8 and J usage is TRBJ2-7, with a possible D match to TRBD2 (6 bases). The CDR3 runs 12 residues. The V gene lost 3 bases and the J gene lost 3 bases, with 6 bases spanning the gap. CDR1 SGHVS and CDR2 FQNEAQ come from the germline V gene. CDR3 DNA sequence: TGTGCCAGCAGCTTGACTAGCTACGAGCAGTACTTC. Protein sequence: CASSLTSYEQYF.

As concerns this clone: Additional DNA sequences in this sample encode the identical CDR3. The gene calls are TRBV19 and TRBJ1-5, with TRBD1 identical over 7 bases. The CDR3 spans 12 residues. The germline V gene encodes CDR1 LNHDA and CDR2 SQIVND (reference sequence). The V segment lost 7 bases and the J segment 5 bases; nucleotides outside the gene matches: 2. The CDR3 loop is CASTTGYQPQHF. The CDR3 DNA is TGTGCCAGTACGACAGGGTATCAGCCCCAGCATTTT. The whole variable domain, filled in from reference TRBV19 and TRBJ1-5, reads DGGITQSPKYLFRKEGQNVTLSCEQNLNHDAMYWYRQDPGQGLRLIYYSQIVNDFQKGDIAEGYSVSREKKESFPLTVTSAQKNPTAFYLCASTTGYQPQHFGDGTRLSIL.

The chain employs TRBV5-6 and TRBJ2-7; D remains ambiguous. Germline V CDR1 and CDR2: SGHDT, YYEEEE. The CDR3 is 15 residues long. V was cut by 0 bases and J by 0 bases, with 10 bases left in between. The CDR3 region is CASSLAAARSYEQYF. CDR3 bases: TGTGCCAGCAGCTTGGCCGCGGCGCGCTCCTACGAGCAGTACTTC.

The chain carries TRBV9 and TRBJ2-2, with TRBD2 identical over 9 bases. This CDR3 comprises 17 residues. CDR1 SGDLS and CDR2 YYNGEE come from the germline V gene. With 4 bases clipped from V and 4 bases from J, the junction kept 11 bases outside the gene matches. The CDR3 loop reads CASSTTFSGSSTGELFF. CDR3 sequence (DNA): TGTGCCAGCAGCACGACGTTTAGCGGGAGTAGCACCGGGGAGCTGTTTTTT.

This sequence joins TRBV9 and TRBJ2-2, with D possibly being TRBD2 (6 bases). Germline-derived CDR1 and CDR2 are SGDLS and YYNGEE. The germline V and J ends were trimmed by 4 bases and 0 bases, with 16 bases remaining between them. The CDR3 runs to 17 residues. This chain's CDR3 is CASSHHIAVANTGELFF. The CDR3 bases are TGTGCCAGCAGCCACCACATAGCGGTAGCGAACACCGGGGAGCTGTTTTTT.

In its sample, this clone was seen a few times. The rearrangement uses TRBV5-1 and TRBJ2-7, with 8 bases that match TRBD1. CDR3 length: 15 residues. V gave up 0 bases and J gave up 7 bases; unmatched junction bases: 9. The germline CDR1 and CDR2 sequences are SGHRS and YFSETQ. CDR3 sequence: CASSLEARGRGEQYF. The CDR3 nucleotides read TGCGCCAGCAGCTTGGAGGCCAGGGGGCGAGGAGAGCAGTACTTC.

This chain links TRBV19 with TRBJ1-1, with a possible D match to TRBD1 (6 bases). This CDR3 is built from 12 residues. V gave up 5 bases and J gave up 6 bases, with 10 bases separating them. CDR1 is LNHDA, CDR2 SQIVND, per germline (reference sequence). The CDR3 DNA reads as TGTGCCAGTAGTGCCCAGGGGCCTGAAGCTTTCTTT. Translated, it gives CASSAQGPEAFF.

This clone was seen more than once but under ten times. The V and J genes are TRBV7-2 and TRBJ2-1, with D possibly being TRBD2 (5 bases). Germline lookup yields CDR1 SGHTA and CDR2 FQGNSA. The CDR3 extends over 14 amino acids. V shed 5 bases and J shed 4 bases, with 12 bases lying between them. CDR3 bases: TGTGCCAGCAGCCCAGAGGACTCATACAATGAGCAGTTCTTC. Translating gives CASSPEDSYNEQFF. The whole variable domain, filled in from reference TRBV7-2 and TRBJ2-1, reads GAGVSQSPSNKVTEKGKDVELRCDPISGHTALYWYRQSLGQGLEFLIYFQGNSAPDKSGLPSDRFSAERTGGSVSTLTIQRTQQEDSAVYLCASSPEDSYNEQFFGPGTRLTVL.

The CDR3: CASSLAVQGREEKLFF. CDR3 coding DNA: TGCGCCAGCAGCTTGGCGGTACAGGGAAGAGAGGAAAAACTGTTTTTT. This chain links TRBV5-1 with TRBJ1-4; perhaps TRBD1 as D (6 bases). Germline V CDR1 and CDR2: SGHRS, YFSETQ. The CDR3 totals 16 residues. The V gene lost 0 bases and the J gene lost 8 bases, with 17 bases spanning the gap.

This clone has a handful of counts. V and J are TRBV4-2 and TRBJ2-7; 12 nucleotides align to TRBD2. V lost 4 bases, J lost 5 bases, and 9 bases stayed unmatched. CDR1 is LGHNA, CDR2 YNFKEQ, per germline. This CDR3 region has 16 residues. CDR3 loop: CASSRENRLAGDEQYF. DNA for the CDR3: TGTGCCAGCAGCCGTGAGAACCGACTAGCGGGAGACGAGCAGTACTTC.

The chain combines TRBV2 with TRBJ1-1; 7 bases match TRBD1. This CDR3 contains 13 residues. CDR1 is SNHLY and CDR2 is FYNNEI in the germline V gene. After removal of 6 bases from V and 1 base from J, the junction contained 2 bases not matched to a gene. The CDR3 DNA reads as TGTGCCAGCAGCGGACAGGCGAACACTGAAGCTTTCTTT. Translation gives CASSGQANTEAFF.

The CDR3 protein is CASSVNQGQGDPLHF. CDR3 nucleotide sequence: TGTGCCAGCAGCGTAAATCAGGGGCAGGGAGATCCCCTCCACTTT. V gene TRBV9 combines with J gene TRBJ1-6; the D gene is possibly TRBD1 (6 bases). Germline lookup yields CDR1 SGDLS and CDR2 YYNGEE. Trimming took off 1 base at V and 13 bases at J, with 18 bases between the two ends. The CDR3 spans 15 residues.

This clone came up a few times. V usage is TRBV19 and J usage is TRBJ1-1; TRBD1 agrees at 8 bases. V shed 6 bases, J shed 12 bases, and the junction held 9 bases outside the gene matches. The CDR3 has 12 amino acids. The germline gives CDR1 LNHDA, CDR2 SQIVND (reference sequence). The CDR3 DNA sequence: TGTGCCAGTAGCCACGCGGACAGGGTGACTTTCTTT. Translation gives CASSHADRVTFF. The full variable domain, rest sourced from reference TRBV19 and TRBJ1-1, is DGGITQSPKYLFRKEGQNVTLSCEQNLNHDAMYWYRQDPGQGLRLIYYSQIVNDFQKGDIAEGYSVSREKKESFPLTVTSAQKNPTAFYLCASSHADRVTFFGQGTRLTVV.

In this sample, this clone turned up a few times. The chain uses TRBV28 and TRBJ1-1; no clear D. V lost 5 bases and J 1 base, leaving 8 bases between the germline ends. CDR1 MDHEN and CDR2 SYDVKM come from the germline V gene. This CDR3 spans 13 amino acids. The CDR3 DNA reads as TGTGCCAGCAGTGCGACACAGAACACTGAAGCTTTCTTT. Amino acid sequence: CASSATQNTEAFF.